A single TCR beta chain is shown here with its context. Its antigen remains unknown. Gene names and germline match the mouse. The read is 1 residue too short to cover the CDR3 end, so that end is filled in from the germline J gene. Germline V CDR1 and CDR2: NSQYPW, LRSPGD (reference sequence). The CDR3 loop spans 14 amino acids. The V end lost 3 bases, the J end lost 1 base, and 6 bases lay between the germline ends. TCRdb's copy holds only in-frame clones and misses some; the assay was immunoSEQ multiplex PCR. The sample has 20,000 to 25,000 clones, about 70% seen once; the top ten hold roughly 0.38%. The data stem from a study of tissue T cells after allogeneic stem cell transplantation. Overall study findings and caveats: TCR repertoires tracked anatomic similarity, regardless of disease or transplant status. Few T cell clones were shared across patients, but motif clusters showed tissue-specific shared signatures.

This sequence joins TRBV1 and TRBJ1-4; D is undetermined. Material: blood. The source of this sequence is a female BALB/c mouse in good health. The mice in this strain carry MHC haplotype H2-d. CDR3 bases read: TGCACCTGCAGTGCGACATCTTCCAACGAAAGATTATTT. This encodes CTCSATSSNERLF. The CDR3 in its entirety is CTCSATSSNERLFF.